This is a list of T cell receptor beta chains from one sample in a study of T cells after yellow fever vaccination. Each CDR3 protein is one row after TCRdb ran MiXCR on the 5' RACE reads. The sample yields under 55,000 distinct CDR3 sequences, 5% to 8.5% seen once. The sample here was CD8+ T cells not binding an NS4B(214-222) dextramer, sorted from PBMCs, taken approximately 40 days after the first yellow fever vaccination. Receptors originate from a man aged 18 to 30 who received the YFV17D yellow fever vaccine. Both conserved end residues are part of each CDR3.

CASRQGYNQPQHF	TRBV6-6	TRBJ1-5
CSVVRENTDTQYF	TRBV29-1	TRBJ2-3
CSVVLVGITYEQYF	TRBV29-1	TRBJ2-7
CSAIRTTYNEQFF	TRBV20-1	TRBJ2-1
CSVGGTPDGLQLFF	TRBV20-1	TRBJ1-4
CASSGRGGPGLNTGELFF	TRBV5-4	TRBJ2-2
CASSLAEYSEDTQYF	TRBV5-1	TRBJ2-3
CASSSKTSAGTGELFF	TRBV11-2	TRBJ2-2
CASSPLLMNTEAFF	TRBV6-5	TRBJ1-1
CASGASQEQYF	TRBV12-3/TRBV12-4	TRBJ2-7
CSVLWTGYNEQFF	TRBV29-1	TRBJ2-1
CASSSNNEQFF	TRBV27	TRBJ2-1
CASSFQPRANEQFF	TRBV6-5	TRBJ2-1
CASSLGGGRDEQFF	TRBV12-3/TRBV12-4	TRBJ2-1
CASSTDTGELFF	TRBV12-3/TRBV12-4	TRBJ2-2
CASSPRTAMNTEAFF	TRBV4-3	TRBJ1-1
CASMGSYNEQFF	TRBV4-1	TRBJ2-1
CASSRRTGVAFF	TRBV12-3/TRBV12-4	TRBJ1-1
CACSQEIDRDRVQATQYF	TRBV2	TRBJ2-3
CASSRTGYNEQFF	TRBV6-1	TRBJ2-1
CASSLVRELVDYEQYF	TRBV7-9	TRBJ2-7
CASSGDRGRTDTQYF	TRBV6-2/TRBV6-3	TRBJ2-3
CASSSKPGPHGEQFF	TRBV9	TRBJ2-1
CASSAMDEQFF	TRBV9	TRBJ2-1
CASSSDRAGRELF	TRBV5-4	TRBJ2-1
CDSSHLTSGDTDTQYF	TRBV4-1	TRBJ2-3
CASSQDRVGHTEAFF	TRBV4-3	TRBJ1-1
CASRTIYPQETQYF	TRBV3-1	TRBJ2-5
CASTPTGASNQPQHF	TRBV27	TRBJ1-5
CSVPRRTGDGYTF	TRBV29-1	TRBJ1-2
CASSPRDSYEQYF	TRBV2	TRBJ2-7
CASSQEPPGPGRNIQYF	TRBV4-1	TRBJ2-4
CASSQEQARRSSYNSPLHF	TRBV4-3	TRBJ1-6
CATSAGTSNTGELFF	TRBV24-1	TRBJ2-2
CASSLAPGQVTNSPLHF	TRBV12-3/TRBV12-4	TRBJ1-6